Below, one T cell receptor (beta chain) is given with its context. Germline V gives CDR1 SGHKS, CDR2 YYEKEE (reference sequence). V lost 0 bases to trimming and J lost 6 bases; unmatched junction nucleotides: 9. This CDR3 has 15 residues. The sample belongs to a study of blood T cell repertoires in COVID-19. Study-wide background: Specimens from acute and convalescent COVID-19 originated in the United States, Italy and Spain.

Assay used: immunoSEQ multiplex PCR; TCRdb lists only in-frame clones, some missing. The data show approximately 49,000 clones, 84% seen once. The TCR was taken from a man aged 50 or older with acute or convalescent COVID-19. Material: peripheral blood. This rearrangement joins TRBV5-5 to TRBJ2-7; 7 nucleotides match TRBD2. In nucleotides, the CDR3 is TGTGCCAGCAGCTTGGTGCGGGGGACGATCGGCGAGCAGTACTTC. This gives the protein CASSLVRGTIGEQYF.